Sequencing of this T cell receptor beta chain was carried out in a study of T cell changes during pregnancy in multiple sclerosis. Trimming took 11 bases from V and 3 from J; bases not matched to a gene: 4. The CDR3 spans 12 residues. CDR1 is WNHNN and CDR2 is SYGVQD in the germline V gene (reference sequence). Only in-frame clones appear in the TCRdb table, and some are missing; sequencing was by immunoSEQ multiplex PCR. Of 60,000 to 90,000 clones detected, 85% to 95% appear once; the ten largest clones hold 2.6%. This TCR came from a female donor in good health, enrolled as a control in a pregnancy study. The chain combines TRBV10-1 with TRBJ2-7; 10 bases fit TRBD1. The sample was peripheral blood, taken after pregnancy. The CDR3 loop is CARRTGGYEQYF. The CDR3 region has the DNA TGCGCCCGAAGGACAGGGGGCTACGAGCAGTACTTC.